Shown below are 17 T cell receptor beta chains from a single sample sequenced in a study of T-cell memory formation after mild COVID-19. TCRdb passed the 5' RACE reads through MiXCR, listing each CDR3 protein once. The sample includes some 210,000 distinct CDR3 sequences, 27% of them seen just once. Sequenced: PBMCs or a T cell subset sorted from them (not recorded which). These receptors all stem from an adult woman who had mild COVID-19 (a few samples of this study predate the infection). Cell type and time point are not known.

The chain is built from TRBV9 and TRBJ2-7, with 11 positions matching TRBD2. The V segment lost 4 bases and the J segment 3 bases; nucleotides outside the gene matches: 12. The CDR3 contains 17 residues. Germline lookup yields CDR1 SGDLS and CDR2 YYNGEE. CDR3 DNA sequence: TGTGCCAGCAGCCCTATAGCGGGAGGGCCCCACTTCTACGAGCAGTACTTC. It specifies CASSPIAGGPHFYEQYF.

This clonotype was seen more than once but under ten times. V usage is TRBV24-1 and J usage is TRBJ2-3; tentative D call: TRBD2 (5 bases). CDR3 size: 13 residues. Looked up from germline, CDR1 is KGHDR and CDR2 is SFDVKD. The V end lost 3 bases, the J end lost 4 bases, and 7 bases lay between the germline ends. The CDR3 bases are TGTGCCACCAGTGATCCCGGGGCAGATACGCAGTATTTT. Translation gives CATSDPGADTQYF.

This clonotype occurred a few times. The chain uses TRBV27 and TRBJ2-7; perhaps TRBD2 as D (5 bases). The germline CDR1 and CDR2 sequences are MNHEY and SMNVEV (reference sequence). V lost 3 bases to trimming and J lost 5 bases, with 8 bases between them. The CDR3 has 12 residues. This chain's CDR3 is CASSFSGDEQYF. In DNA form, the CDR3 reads TGTGCCAGCAGTTTCTCCGGGGACGAGCAGTACTTC.

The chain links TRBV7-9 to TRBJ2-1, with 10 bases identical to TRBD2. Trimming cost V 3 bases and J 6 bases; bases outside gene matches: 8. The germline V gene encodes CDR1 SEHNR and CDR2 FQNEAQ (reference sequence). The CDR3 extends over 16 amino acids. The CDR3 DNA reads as TGTGCCAGCAGCTTGAGTCTTAGCGGGGGGATCAATGAGCAGTTCTTC. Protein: CASSLSLSGGINEQFF.

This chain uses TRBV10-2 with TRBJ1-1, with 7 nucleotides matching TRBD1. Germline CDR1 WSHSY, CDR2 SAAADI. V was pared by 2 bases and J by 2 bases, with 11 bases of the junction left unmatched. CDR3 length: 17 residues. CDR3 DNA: TGCGCCAGCAGTGAGGGGGTATGGGACAGACACAACACTGAAGCTTTCTTT. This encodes CASSEGVWDRHNTEAFF.

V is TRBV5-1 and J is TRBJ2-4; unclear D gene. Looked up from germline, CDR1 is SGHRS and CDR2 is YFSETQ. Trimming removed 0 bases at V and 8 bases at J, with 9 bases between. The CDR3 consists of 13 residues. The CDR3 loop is CASSLVGSDIQYF. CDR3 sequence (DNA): TGCGCCAGCAGCTTGGTGGGGTCAGACATTCAGTACTTC.

Written as DNA, the CDR3 is TGTGCCAGCAGTTTCGCACTGGCCCCTGGAAACACCATATATTTT. This sequence encodes CASSFALAPGNTIYF. The chain joins TRBV12-3 or TRBV12-4 to TRBJ1-3; D ambiguous. The CDR3 has 15 amino acids. The V end was cut by 3 bases, the J end by 2 bases, with 11 bases between.

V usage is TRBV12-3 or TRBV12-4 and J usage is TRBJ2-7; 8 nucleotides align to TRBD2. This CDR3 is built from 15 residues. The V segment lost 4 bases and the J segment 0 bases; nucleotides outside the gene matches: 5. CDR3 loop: CASSYQAGASYEQYF. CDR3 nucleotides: TGTGCCAGCAGTTACCAAGCGGGGGCCTCCTACGAGCAGTACTTC.

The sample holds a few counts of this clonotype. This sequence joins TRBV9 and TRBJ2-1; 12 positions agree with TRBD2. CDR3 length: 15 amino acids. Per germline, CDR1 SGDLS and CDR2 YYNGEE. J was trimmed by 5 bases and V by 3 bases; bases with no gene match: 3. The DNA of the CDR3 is TGTGCCAGCAGCGCTTGGACTAGCGGGGACAATGAGCAGTTCTTC. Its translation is CASSAWTSGDNEQFF.

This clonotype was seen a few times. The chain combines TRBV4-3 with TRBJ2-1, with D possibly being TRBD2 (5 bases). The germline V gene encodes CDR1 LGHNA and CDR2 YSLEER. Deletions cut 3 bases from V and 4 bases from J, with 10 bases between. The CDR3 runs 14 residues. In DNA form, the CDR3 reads TGCGCCAGCAGCCAGGGAGCGGCGTACAATGAGCAGTTCTTC. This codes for CASSQGAAYNEQFF.

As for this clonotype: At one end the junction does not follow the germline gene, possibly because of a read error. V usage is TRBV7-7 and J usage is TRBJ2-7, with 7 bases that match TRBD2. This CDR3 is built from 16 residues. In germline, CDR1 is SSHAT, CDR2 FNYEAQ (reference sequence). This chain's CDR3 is CASSLEPAGASPEQYF. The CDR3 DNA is TGTGCTAGCAGCTTAGAACCGGCGGGAGCATCCCCCGAGCAGTACTTC.

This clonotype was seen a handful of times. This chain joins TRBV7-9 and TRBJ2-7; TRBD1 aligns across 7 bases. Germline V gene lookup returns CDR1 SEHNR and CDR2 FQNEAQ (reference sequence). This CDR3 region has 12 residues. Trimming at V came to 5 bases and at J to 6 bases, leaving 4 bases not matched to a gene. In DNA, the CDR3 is TGTGCCAGCAGCACGACAGGGAGCGAGCAGTACTTC. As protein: CASSTTGSEQYF.

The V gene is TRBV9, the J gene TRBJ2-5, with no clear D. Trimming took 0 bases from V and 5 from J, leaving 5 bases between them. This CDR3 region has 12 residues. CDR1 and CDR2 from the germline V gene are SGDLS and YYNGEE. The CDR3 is CASSVAGETQYF. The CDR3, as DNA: TGTGCCAGCAGCGTAGCCGGGGAGACCCAGTACTTC. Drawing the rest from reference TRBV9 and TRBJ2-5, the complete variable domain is DSGVTQTPKHLITATGQRVTLRCSPRSGDLSVYWYQQSLDQGLQFLIQYYNGEERAKGNILERFSAQQFPDLHSELNLSSLELGDSALYFCASSVAGETQYFGPGTRLLVL.

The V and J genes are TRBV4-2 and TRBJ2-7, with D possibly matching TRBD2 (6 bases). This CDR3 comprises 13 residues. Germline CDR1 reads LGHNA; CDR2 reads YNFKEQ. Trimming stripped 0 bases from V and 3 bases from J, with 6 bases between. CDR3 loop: CASSQDSGYEQYF. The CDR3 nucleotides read TGTGCCAGCAGCCAAGATAGCGGCTACGAGCAGTACTTC.

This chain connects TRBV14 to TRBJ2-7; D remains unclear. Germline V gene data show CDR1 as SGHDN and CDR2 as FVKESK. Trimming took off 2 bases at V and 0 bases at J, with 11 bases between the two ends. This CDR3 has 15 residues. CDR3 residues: CASSQSRGSSYEQYF. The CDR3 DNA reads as TGTGCCAGCAGCCAAAGTCGCGGAAGCTCCTACGAGCAGTACTTC.

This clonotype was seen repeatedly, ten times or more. The CDR3 DNA reads as TGTGCCAGCTCACCTCGGGACAGGACAGATACGCAGTATTTT. Amino acids: CASSPRDRTDTQYF. The chain couples TRBV18 to TRBJ2-3; the match to TRBD1 covers 8 bases. CDR1 is KGHSH and CDR2 is LQKENI in the germline V gene. The ends lost 3 bases at V and 3 bases at J; junction bases unmatched: 2. The CDR3 contains 14 residues.

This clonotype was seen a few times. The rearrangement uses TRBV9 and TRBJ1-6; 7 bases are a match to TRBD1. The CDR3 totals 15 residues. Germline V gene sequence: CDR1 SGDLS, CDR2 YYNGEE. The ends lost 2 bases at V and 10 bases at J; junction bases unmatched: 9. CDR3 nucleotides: TGTGCCAGCAGCGTGGGTTCGACAGGGCACTCACCCCTCCACTTT. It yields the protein CASSVGSTGHSPLHF.